What follows describes a single T cell receptor (beta chain). This sample stems from a study of OX40 agonist ivuxolimab in advanced cancers. This CDR3 has 11 amino acids. Germline CDR1 is MNHNS and CDR2 is SASEGT. The V and J ends lost 8 bases and 4 bases respectively, with 9 bases between them. TCRdb's copy holds only in-frame clones and misses some; the assay was immunoSEQ multiplex PCR. There are some 100,000 clones in the sample; approximately 92% occur only once, and about 3.6% lies in the top ten. The material was CD4+ or CD8+ T cells sorted from blood, obtained in a trial of the OX40 agonist ivuxolimab. This chain connects TRBV6-1 to TRBJ2-7; no definite D call. The source is an adult with an advanced solid tumor such as melanoma, head and neck, liver or kidney cancer. For the CDR3, the DNA is TGTGCCAGCCTCTCCGGGTACGAGCAGTACTTC. Translating gives CASLSGYEQYF.